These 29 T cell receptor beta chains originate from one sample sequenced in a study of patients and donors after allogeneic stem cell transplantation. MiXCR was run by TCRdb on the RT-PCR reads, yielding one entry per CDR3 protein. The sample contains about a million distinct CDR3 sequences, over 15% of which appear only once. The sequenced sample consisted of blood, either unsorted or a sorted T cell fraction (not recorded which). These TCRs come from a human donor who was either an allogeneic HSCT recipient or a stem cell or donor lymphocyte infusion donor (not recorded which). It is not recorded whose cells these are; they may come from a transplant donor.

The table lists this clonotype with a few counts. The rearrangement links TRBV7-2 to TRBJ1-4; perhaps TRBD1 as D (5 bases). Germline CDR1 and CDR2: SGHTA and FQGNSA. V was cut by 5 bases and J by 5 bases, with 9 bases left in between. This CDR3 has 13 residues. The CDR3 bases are TGTGCCAGCAGCCCCGGGGGGAATGAAAAACTGTTTTTT. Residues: CASSPGGNEKLFF.

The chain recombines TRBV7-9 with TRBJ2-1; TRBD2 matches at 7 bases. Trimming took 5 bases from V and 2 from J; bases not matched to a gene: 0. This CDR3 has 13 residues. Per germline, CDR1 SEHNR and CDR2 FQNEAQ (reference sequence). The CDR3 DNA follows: TGTGCCAGCAGCGCGGGGGCCTACAATGAGCAGTTCTTC. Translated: CASSAGAYNEQFF.

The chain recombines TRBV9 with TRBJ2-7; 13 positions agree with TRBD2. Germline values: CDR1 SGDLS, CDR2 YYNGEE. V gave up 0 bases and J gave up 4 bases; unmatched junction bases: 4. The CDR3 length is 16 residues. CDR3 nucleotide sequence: TGTGCCAGCAGCGTAGACGGGACTAGCGGGATGTACGAGCAGTACTTC. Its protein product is CASSVDGTSGMYEQYF. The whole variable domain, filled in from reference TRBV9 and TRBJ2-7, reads DSGVTQTPKHLITATGQRVTLRCSPRSGDLSVYWYQQSLDQGLQFLIQYYNGEERAKGNILERFSAQQFPDLHSELNLSSLELGDSALYFCASSVDGTSGMYEQYFGPGTRLTVT.

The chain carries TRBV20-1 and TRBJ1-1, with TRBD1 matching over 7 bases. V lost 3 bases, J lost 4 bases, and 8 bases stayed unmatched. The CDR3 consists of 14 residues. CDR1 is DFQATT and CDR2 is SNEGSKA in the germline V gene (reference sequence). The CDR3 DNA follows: TGCAGTGCTAGCCTTCCAGGGGGTCTCACTGAAGCTTTCTTT. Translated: CSASLPGGLTEAFF.

The chain's CDR3 is CASTSGGTSSYEQYF. The CDR3 DNA is TGTGCCAGCACGTCCGGGGGGACTAGCAGTTACGAGCAGTACTTC. The V call is TRBV28, the J call TRBJ2-7, with TRBD2 matching over 9 bases. This CDR3 region has 15 residues. The V segment lost 7 bases and the J segment 4 bases; nucleotides outside the gene matches: 11. The germline V gene encodes CDR1 MDHEN and CDR2 SYDVKM.

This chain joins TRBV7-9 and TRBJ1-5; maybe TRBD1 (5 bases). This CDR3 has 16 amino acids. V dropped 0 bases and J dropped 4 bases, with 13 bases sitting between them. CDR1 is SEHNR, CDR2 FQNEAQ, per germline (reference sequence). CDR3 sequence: CASSLALGRTNQPQHF. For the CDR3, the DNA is TGTGCCAGCAGCTTAGCGCTGGGGCGAACTAATCAGCCCCAGCATTTT.

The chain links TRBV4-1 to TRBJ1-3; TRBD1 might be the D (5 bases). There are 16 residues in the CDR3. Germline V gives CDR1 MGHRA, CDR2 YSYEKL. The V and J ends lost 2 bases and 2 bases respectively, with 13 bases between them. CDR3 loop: CASSQSVGGAGNTIYF. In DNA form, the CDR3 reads TGCGCCAGCAGCCAATCTGTAGGAGGGGCTGGAAACACCATATATTTT.

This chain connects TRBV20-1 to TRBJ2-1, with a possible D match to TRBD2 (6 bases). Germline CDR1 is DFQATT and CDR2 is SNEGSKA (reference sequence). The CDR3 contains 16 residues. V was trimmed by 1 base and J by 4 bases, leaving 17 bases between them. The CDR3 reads CSARASDYSGYNEQFF. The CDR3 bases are TGCAGTGCTAGAGCCTCGGACTACTCTGGATACAATGAGCAGTTCTTC.

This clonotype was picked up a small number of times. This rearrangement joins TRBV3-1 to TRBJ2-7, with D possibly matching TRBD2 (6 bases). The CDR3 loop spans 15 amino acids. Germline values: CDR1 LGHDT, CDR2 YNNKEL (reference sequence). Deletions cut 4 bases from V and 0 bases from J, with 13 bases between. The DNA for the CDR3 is TGTGCCAGCAGCCGGCTAGCGAGGAGCTCCTACGAGCAGTACTTC. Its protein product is CASSRLARSSYEQYF.

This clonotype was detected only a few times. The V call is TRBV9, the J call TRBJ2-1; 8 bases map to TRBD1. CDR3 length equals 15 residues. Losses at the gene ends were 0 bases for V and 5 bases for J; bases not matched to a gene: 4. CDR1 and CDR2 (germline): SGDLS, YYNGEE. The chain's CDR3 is CASSVGQGTNNEQFF. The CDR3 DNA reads TGTGCCAGCAGCGTAGGACAGGGGACCAACAATGAGCAGTTCTTC.

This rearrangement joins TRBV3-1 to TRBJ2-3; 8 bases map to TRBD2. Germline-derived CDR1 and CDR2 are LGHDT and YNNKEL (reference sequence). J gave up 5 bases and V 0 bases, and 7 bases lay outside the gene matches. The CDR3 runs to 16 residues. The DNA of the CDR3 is TGTGCCAGCAGCCAAGATGACAAGGGACTAGGAGATACGCAGTATTTT. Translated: CASSQDDKGLGDTQYF.

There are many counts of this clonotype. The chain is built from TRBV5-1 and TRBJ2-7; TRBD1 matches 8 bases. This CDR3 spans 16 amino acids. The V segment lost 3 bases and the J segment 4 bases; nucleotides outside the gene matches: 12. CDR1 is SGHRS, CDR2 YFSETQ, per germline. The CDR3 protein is CASSYTKDRELYEQYF. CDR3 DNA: TGCGCCAGCAGCTATACTAAGGACAGGGAGCTGTACGAGCAGTACTTC.

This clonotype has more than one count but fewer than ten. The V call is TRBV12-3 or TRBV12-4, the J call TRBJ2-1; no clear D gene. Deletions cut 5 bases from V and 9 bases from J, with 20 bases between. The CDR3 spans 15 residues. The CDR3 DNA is TGTGCCAGCAGTCCCGGGTTGGTTGTAGGTAGTGAGCAGTTCTTC. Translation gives CASSPGLVVGSEQFF.

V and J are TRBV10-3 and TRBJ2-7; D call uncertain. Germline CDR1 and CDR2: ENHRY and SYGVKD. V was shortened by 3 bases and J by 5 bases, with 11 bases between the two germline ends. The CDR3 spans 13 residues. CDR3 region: CAISEGHPDEQYF. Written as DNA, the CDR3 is TGTGCCATCAGTGAAGGGCACCCCGACGAGCAGTACTTC.

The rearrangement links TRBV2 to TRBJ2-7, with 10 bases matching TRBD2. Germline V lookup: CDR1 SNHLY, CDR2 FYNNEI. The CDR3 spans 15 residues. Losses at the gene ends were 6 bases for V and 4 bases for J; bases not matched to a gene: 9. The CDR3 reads CASRERSGRRYEQYF. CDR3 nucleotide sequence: TGTGCCAGCAGGGAACGTAGCGGGAGGCGGTACGAGCAGTACTTC.

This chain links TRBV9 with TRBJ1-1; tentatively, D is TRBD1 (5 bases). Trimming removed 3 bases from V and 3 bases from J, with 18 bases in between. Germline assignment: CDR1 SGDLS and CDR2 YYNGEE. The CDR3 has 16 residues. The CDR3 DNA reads TGTGCCAGCAGCGGAGCTCCCCTGAGGGGTCACACTGAAGCTTTCTTT. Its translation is CASSGAPLRGHTEAFF.

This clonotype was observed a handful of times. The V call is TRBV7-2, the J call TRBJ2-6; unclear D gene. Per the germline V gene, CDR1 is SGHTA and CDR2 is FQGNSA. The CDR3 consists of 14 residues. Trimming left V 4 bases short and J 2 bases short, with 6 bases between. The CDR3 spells CASSSTTGANVLTF. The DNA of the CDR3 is TGTGCCAGCAGCTCTACTACTGGGGCCAACGTCCTGACTTTC.

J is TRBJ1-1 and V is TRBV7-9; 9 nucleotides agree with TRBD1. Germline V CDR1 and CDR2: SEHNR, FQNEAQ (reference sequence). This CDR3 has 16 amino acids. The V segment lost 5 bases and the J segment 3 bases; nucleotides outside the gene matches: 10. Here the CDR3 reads CASSVSRGQGYTEAFF. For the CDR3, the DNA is TGTGCCAGCAGCGTAAGTAGAGGACAGGGGTACACTGAAGCTTTCTTT.

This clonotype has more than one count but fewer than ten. The chain's CDR3 is CASSKGPPSGANVLTF. CDR3 bases: TGTGCCAGCAGCAAGGGACCGCCCTCTGGGGCCAACGTCCTGACTTTC. The V and J genes are TRBV28 and TRBJ2-6, with D perhaps given as TRBD1 or TRBD2 (5 bases each). The CDR3 has 16 residues. Trimming stripped 6 bases from V and 0 bases from J, with 12 bases between. CDR1 MDHEN and CDR2 SYDVKM come from the germline V gene. The entire variable domain, with the rest obtained from reference TRBV28 and TRBJ2-6, is as follows: DVKVTQSSRYLVKRTGEKVFLECVQDMDHENMFWYRQDPGLGLRLIYFSYDVKMKEKGDIPEGYSVSREKKERFSLILESASTNQTSMYLCASSKGPPSGANVLTFGAGSRLTVL.

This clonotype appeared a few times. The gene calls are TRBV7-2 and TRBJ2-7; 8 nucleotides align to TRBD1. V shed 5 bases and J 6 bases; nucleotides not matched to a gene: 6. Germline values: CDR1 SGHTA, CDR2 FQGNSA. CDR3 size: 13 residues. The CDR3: CASSQDRDREQYF. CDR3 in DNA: TGTGCCAGCAGCCAGGACAGGGATCGCGAGCAGTACTTC. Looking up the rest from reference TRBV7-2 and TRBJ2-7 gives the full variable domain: GAGVSQSPSNKVTEKGKDVELRCDPISGHTALYWYRQSLGQGLEFLIYFQGNSAPDKSGLPSDRFSAERTGGSVSTLTIQRTQQEDSAVYLCASSQDRDREQYFGPGTRLTVT.

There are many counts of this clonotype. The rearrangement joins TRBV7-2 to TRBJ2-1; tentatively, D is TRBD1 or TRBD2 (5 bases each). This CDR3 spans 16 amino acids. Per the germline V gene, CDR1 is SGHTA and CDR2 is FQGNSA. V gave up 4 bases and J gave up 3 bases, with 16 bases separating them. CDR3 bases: TGTGCCAGCAGCTCCCGACAAGGGGACCTCTACAATGAGCAGTTCTTC. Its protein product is CASSSRQGDLYNEQFF.

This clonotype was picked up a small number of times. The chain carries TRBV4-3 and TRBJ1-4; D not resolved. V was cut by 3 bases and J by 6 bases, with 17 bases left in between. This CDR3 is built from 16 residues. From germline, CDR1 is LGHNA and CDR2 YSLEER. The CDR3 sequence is CASSHASRPGHEKLFF. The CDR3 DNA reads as TGCGCCAGCAGCCACGCGAGCCGGCCTGGGCATGAAAAACTGTTTTTT.

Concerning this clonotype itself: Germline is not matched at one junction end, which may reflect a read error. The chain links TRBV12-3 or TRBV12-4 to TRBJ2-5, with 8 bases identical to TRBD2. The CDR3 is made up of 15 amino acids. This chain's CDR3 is CASSLAGPLQETQYF. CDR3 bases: TGTGCCAGCAGCTTAGCGGGACCGCTACAAGAGACCCAGTACTTC.

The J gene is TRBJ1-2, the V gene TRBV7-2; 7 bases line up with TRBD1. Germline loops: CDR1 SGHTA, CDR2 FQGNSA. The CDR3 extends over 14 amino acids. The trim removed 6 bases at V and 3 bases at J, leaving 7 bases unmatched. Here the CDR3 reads CASSRDRRYYGYTF. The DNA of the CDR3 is TGTGCCAGCAGTCGGGACAGACGTTACTATGGCTACACCTTC.

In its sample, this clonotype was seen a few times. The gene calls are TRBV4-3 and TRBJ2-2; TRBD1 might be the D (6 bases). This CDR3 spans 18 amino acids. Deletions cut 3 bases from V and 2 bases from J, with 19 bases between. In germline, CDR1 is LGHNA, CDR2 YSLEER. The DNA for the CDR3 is TGCGCCAGCAGCCACCCGGTTTCCGGGACACCTAACACCGGGGAGCTGTTTTTT. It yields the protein CASSHPVSGTPNTGELFF.

The CDR3 loop is CATSDYGTGKETQYF. The CDR3 DNA reads as TGTGCCACCAGTGACTACGGGACAGGGAAAGAGACCCAGTACTTC. V gene TRBV24-1 combines with J gene TRBJ2-5; 9 positions match TRBD1. Trimming cost V 4 bases and J 3 bases; bases outside gene matches: 5. Germline-derived CDR1 and CDR2 are KGHDR and SFDVKD. This CDR3 spans 15 amino acids.

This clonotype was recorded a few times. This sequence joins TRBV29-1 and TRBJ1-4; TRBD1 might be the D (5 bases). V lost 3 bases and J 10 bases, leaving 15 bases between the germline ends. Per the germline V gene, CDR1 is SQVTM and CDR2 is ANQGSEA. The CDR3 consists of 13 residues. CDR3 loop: CSVENSFRGKLFF. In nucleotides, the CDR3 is TGCAGCGTTGAGAATAGCTTTAGGGGAAAACTGTTTTTT.

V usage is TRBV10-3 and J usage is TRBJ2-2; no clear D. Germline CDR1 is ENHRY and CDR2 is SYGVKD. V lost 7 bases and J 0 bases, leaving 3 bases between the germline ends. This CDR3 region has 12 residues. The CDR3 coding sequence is TGTGCCATCAAATCGAACACCGGGGAGCTGTTTTTT. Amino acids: CAIKSNTGELFF.

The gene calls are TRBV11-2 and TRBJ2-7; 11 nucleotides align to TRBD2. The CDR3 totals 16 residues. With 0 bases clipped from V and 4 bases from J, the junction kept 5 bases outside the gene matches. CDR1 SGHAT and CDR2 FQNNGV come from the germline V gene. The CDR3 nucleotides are TGTGCCAGCAGCTTAGATACTAGCGGGAGTTTTTACGAGCAGTACTTC. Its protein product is CASSLDTSGSFYEQYF. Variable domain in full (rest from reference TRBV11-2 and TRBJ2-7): EAGVAQSPRYKIIEKRQSVAFWCNPISGHATLYWYQQILGQGPKLLIQFQNNGVVDDSQLPKDRFSAERLKGVDSTLKIQPAKLEDSAVYLCASSLDTSGSFYEQYFGPGTRLTVT.